One and the same sample provided the 27 T cell receptor beta chains below, sequenced in a study of CD8+CD57+ T cells in acquired aplastic anemia. Both TCR beta VDJ combination and CDR3 sequence profiling were carried out. Genomic DNA was the template for this profiling. TCRdb reprocessed the reads via MiXCR and lists one record per CDR3 protein. The table lists under 200,000 distinct CDR3 sequences, roughly 50% of them singletons. Before being chosen for sequencing, patients had shown CD8+CD57+ cell expansion by flow cytometry. Sequencing used sorted CD4+, CD8+, or CD8+CD57+ T cells (not recorded which) from PBMCs. The receptors originated from a human donor with aplastic anemia.

This rearrangement joins TRBV12-3 or TRBV12-4 to TRBJ2-7; TRBD2 matches at 10 bases. With V trimmed by 4 bases and J by 3 bases, 6 bases remained unmatched. The CDR3 is made up of 15 amino acids. CDR3 amino acids: CASSSGLAYIYEQYF. For the CDR3, the DNA is TGTGCCAGCAGTTCGGGACTAGCGTATATCTACGAGCAGTACTTC.

At least ten counts were recorded for this clonotype. The rearrangement joins TRBV19 to TRBJ1-2; D is unclear. V was trimmed by 2 bases and J by 0 bases, leaving 7 bases between them. The CDR3 totals 14 residues. Germline V gene sequence: CDR1 LNHDA, CDR2 SQIVND (reference sequence). CDR3 region: CASSITGANYGYTF. Here the CDR3 DNA reads TGTGCCAGTAGTATAACGGGTGCTAACTATGGCTACACCTTC.

V is TRBV19 and J is TRBJ2-7, with 8 bases identical to TRBD1. The V gene's germline CDR1 is LNHDA and CDR2 SQIVND (reference sequence). This CDR3 region has 15 residues. V lost 3 bases and J lost 0; bases outside the gene matches: 4. CDR3 coding DNA: TGTGCCAGTAGTATCCCGGGACAGGCCTCCTACGAGCAGTACTTC. The encoded protein is CASSIPGQASYEQYF.

This clonotype was picked up many times. The CDR3 reads CASSEGAGVIAKNIQYF. The DNA of the CDR3 is TGTGCCAGCAGTGAAGGGGCAGGGGTGATAGCCAAAAACATTCAGTACTTC. The chain combines TRBV6-1 with TRBJ2-4, with a tentative D call TRBD1 (6 bases). The germline V gene has CDR1 MNHNS and CDR2 SASEGT. The CDR3 consists of 17 residues. V was shortened by 1 base and J by 0 bases, with 13 bases between the two germline ends.

This clonotype was seen ten or more times. V is TRBV6-5 and J is TRBJ2-7; D may be TRBD1 or TRBD2 (5 bases each). The CDR3 runs to 16 residues. CDR1 is MNHEY and CDR2 is SVGAGI in the germline V gene. The V and J ends lost 1 base and 2 bases respectively, with 15 bases between them. CDR3 residues: CASSYLGWGTTYEQYF. The CDR3 region has the DNA TGTGCCAGCAGTTACTTGGGGTGGGGGACCACCTACGAGCAGTACTTC.

V is TRBV27 and J is TRBJ1-3; no definite D call. CDR1 and CDR2 (germline): MNHEY, SMNVEV (reference sequence). CDR3 length equals 13 residues. V was trimmed by 4 bases and J by 1 base, leaving 5 bases between them. The DNA of the CDR3 is TGTGCCAGCAGTTCCTATTCTGGAAACACCATATATTTT. Translated: CASSSYSGNTIYF.

The chain links TRBV7-9 to TRBJ2-5, with a tentative D call TRBD2 (6 bases). V gave up 8 bases and J gave up 5 bases, with 18 bases separating them. The V gene's germline CDR1 is SEHNR and CDR2 FQNEAQ (reference sequence). CDR3 length: 14 amino acids. The CDR3 bases are TGTGCCAGCCGTATACCGGGAGAAGACGAGACCCAGTACTTC. It codes for CASRIPGEDETQYF.

This chain connects TRBV10-3 to TRBJ2-1; tentatively, D is TRBD1 (6 bases). V shed 6 bases and J shed 0 bases, with 15 bases lying between them. The germline V gene has CDR1 ENHRY and CDR2 SYGVKD. The CDR3 covers 16 residues. The CDR3 DNA is TGTGCCATCAGCGTTGAGCTGGGGGCCTCCTACAATGAGCAGTTCTTC. This sequence encodes CAISVELGASYNEQFF.

The sample holds a few counts of this clonotype. The genes are TRBV19 and TRBJ1-1; a possible D gene is TRBD1 (5 bases). The CDR3 length is 14 residues. V was clipped by 2 bases and J by 1 base, with 8 bases between them. The germline CDR1 and CDR2 sequences are LNHDA and SQIVND (reference sequence). The DNA for the CDR3 is TGTGCCAGTAGTATACCGGGGCCGAACACTGAAGCTTTCTTT. Protein sequence: CASSIPGPNTEAFF.

About this clonotype: Just one base apart from a much larger clone, this may be a read error. The chain couples TRBV12-3 or TRBV12-4 to TRBJ1-2; 10 nucleotides align to TRBD1. CDR3 length equals 13 residues. In nucleotides, the CDR3 is TGTGCCAGCAGTTGGGGACAGGGGTATGGCCACACCTTC. Translating it yields CASSWGQGYGHTF.

This clonotype was recorded many times. A read error may account for a junction end that differs from germline. This rearrangement joins TRBV19 to TRBJ1-5; perhaps TRBD1 as D (6 bases). Germline CDR1 LNHDA, CDR2 SQIVND (reference sequence). The CDR3 covers 15 residues. CDR3 in DNA: TGTACCAGTAGTATTCGCAGGGGTAGCAATCAGCCCCAGCATTTT. Protein product: CTSSIRRGSNQPQHF. Full variable domain (missing parts from reference TRBV19 and TRBJ1-5): DGGITQSPKYLFRKEGQNVTLSCEQNLNHDAMYWYRQDPGQGLRLIYYSQIVNDFQKGDIAEGYSVSREKKESFPLTVTSAQKNPTAFYLCTSSIRRGSNQPQHFGDGTRLSIL.

The chain carries TRBV24-1 and TRBJ2-1; D is tentatively TRBD1 or TRBD2 (5 bases each). The CDR3 length is 16 residues. V dropped 5 bases and J dropped 0 bases, with 13 bases sitting between them. From germline, CDR1 is KGHDR and CDR2 SFDVKD. CDR3 DNA sequence: TGTGCCACCAGTGCAGGACCGGGGCTCTCCTACAATGAGCAGTTCTTC. Its translation: CATSAGPGLSYNEQFF.

The chain recombines TRBV12-3 or TRBV12-4 with TRBJ1-6; TRBD1 might be the D (6 bases). There are 13 residues in the CDR3. Trimming removed 5 bases at V and 11 bases at J, with 13 bases between. This CDR3 is CASSPKGVAPLHF. CDR3 in DNA: TGTGCCAGCAGTCCGAAGGGGGTGGCACCCCTCCACTTT.

This chain links TRBV24-1 with TRBJ1-2; D not resolved. Germline assignment: CDR1 KGHDR and CDR2 SFDVKD. Trimming removed 3 bases from V and 2 bases from J, with 12 bases in between. CDR3 size: 15 residues. The CDR3 spells CATSDPSWPNYGYTF. DNA for the CDR3: TGTGCCACCAGTGATCCCTCCTGGCCAAACTATGGCTACACCTTC.

The sample holds many counts of this clonotype. The chain uses TRBV20-1 and TRBJ2-7, with 9 bases lining up with TRBD2. From germline, CDR1 is DFQATT and CDR2 SNEGSKA (reference sequence). J was trimmed by 1 base and V by 3 bases; bases with no gene match: 4. The CDR3 contains 14 residues. The CDR3 sequence: CSASGGRASYEQYF. CDR3 nucleotides: TGCAGTGCTAGCGGCGGGAGGGCTTCCTACGAGCAGTACTTC.

This clonotype was counted many times. This chain joins TRBV12-5 and TRBJ2-5; D gene uncertain. The CDR3 runs 11 residues. V lost 2 bases and J 5 bases, leaving 3 bases between the germline ends. CDR1 and CDR2 from the germline V gene are LGHNT and FRNRAP. The CDR3 DNA follows: TGTGCTAGTGGTTTGAGGGAGACCCAGTACTTC. Its protein is CASGLRETQYF.

The rearrangement uses TRBV25-1 and TRBJ2-1; no firm D call. Germline CDR1 MGHDK, CDR2 SYGVNS. The CDR3 has 15 amino acids. V lost 1 base and J 8 bases, leaving 15 bases between the germline ends. The CDR3 loop is CASSESGREQHEQFF. In nucleotides, the CDR3 is TGTGCCAGCAGTGAATCCGGAAGGGAACAGCATGAGCAGTTCTTC.

The chain recombines TRBV9 with TRBJ2-1; D possibly uses TRBD1 or TRBD2 (5 bases each). Germline CDR1 SGDLS, CDR2 YYNGEE. V lost 3 bases, J lost 6 bases, and 7 bases lay in between. CDR3 length: 12 residues. The CDR3, as DNA: TGTGCCAGCAGCGGAGGGGTCAATGAGCAGTTCTTC. It translates to CASSGGVNEQFF.

A few counts support this clonotype. The gene calls are TRBV24-1 and TRBJ1-1; unclear D gene. Germline V gene lookup returns CDR1 KGHDR and CDR2 SFDVKD. Trimming stripped 1 base from V and 5 bases from J, with 7 bases between. The CDR3 runs 13 residues. The CDR3 region is CATSDFPGTEAFF. CDR3 DNA: TGTGCCACCAGTGATTTCCCGGGGACTGAAGCTTTCTTT.

The chain has TRBV7-9 and TRBJ1-3; D is perhaps TRBD1 (5 bases). The CDR3 totals 17 residues. The V end was cut by 3 bases, the J end by 4 bases, with 19 bases between. Germline CDR1 is SEHNR and CDR2 is FQNEAQ (reference sequence). As DNA, the CDR3 is TGTGCCAGCAGCTTTCATCGGGACTGGGAGAGGGGAAACACCATATATTTT. This gives the protein CASSFHRDWERGNTIYF.

On this clonotype itself: The junction does not match germline at one end; this may be a read error. V usage is TRBV10-3 and J usage is TRBJ2-3; TRBD2 matches at 7 bases. Germline loops: CDR1 ENHRY, CDR2 SYGVKD. The CDR3 sequence is 18 residues long. The CDR3 region has the DNA TGTGCCAGCAGTTACATTGCGGGAGAGCGATCTAGCACAGATACGCAGTATTTT. As protein: CASSYIAGERSSTDTQYF.

This chain links TRBV24-1 with TRBJ1-2; D is possibly TRBD1 (5 bases). The CDR3 length is 15 residues. Trimming took off 3 bases at V and 3 bases at J, with 13 bases between the two ends. Germline V gives CDR1 KGHDR, CDR2 SFDVKD. The CDR3, as DNA: TGTGCCACCAGTGATGTGACAGCACCGCACTATGGCTACACCTTC. The encoded protein is CATSDVTAPHYGYTF.

The chain has TRBV14 and TRBJ2-1, with 7 nucleotides matching TRBD2. CDR3 length equals 17 residues. V dropped 0 bases and J dropped 4; count of bases not matched to a gene: 9. Germline V lookup: CDR1 SGHDN, CDR2 FVKESK. The CDR3 is CASSQEKWREIYNEQFF. The CDR3 DNA sequence: TGTGCCAGCAGCCAAGAAAAGTGGCGGGAGATTTACAATGAGCAGTTCTTC.

The table lists this clonotype with a few counts. V is TRBV15 and J is TRBJ2-1; D unresolved. Germline V lookup: CDR1 LNHNV, CDR2 YYDKDF (reference sequence). Trimming took 1 base from V and 9 from J, leaving 7 bases between them. The CDR3 totals 12 residues. The CDR3 sequence is CATSRGTGEQFF. The CDR3 DNA reads as TGTGCCACCAGCAGAGGAACGGGTGAGCAGTTCTTC. The full variable domain, completed using reference TRBV15 and TRBJ2-1, is DAMVIQNPRYQVTQFGKPVTLSCSQTLNHNVMYWYQQKSSQAPKLLFHYYDKDFNNEADTPDNFQSRRPNTSFCFLDIRSPGLGDTAMYLCATSRGTGEQFFGPGTRLTVL.

The rearrangement joins TRBV25-1 to TRBJ1-2; TRBD1 might be the D (5 bases). Trimming removed 5 bases from V and 2 bases from J, with 21 bases in between. The CDR3 is 17 residues long. Germline lookup yields CDR1 MGHDK and CDR2 SYGVNS. The CDR3 nucleotides read TGTGCCAGCAGTTCTCTCACAAAGGTGGGACCCAACTATGGCTACACCTTC. Amino acids: CASSSLTKVGPNYGYTF.

This clonotype was counted many times. With a much larger clone just one base away, this may be a read error. The genes are TRBV10-3 and TRBJ1-1; unclear D gene. Germline V gives CDR1 ENHRY, CDR2 SYGVKD. Trimming stripped 7 bases from V and 1 base from J, with 13 bases between. The CDR3 has 14 amino acids. CDR3: CAIMPGIGNTEAFF. In DNA form, the CDR3 reads TGTGCCATCATGCCCGGGATAGGGAACACTGAAGCTTTCTTT.

A remark on this clonotype: The junction does not match germline at one end; this may be a read error. This chain joins TRBV13 and TRBJ2-1; 10 bases are a match to TRBD2. The germline gives CDR1 PRHDT, CDR2 FYEKMQ (reference sequence). The CDR3 is 19 residues long. The chain's CDR3 is CVSSLGLAGAGSSYNEQFF. The CDR3 DNA sequence: TGTGTCAGCAGCTTAGGCCTAGCGGGAGCGGGGTCCTCCTACAATGAGCAGTTCTTC.